This passage covers 15 T cell receptor beta chains from one sample sequenced in a study of tissue T cells after allogeneic stem cell transplantation. Generated by immunoSEQ multiplex PCR, the TCRdb table keeps only in-frame clones and is missing some. The sample consists of more than 4,500 clones, more than 65% of them appearing once. The starting material was duodenal tissue, obtained at autopsy. The source is a female patient between 18 and 55 years old with steroid-refractory graft-versus-host disease after an allogeneic stem cell transplant. Some T cells may originate from the graft donor.

The gene calls are TRBV9 and TRBJ1-1; no clear D. Germline lookup yields CDR1 SGDLS and CDR2 YYNGEE. The V and J ends lost 1 base and 0 bases respectively, with 10 bases between them. CDR3 size: 15 residues. CDR3 protein: CASSVILSMNTEAFF. The CDR3 DNA is TGTGCCAGCAGCGTAATCCTGTCCATGAACACTGAAGCTTTCTTT. Looking up the rest from reference TRBV9 and TRBJ1-1 gives the full variable domain: DSGVTQTPKHLITATGQRVTLRCSPRSGDLSVYWYQQSLDQGLQFLIQYYNGEERAKGNILERFSAQQFPDLHSELNLSSLELGDSALYFCASSVILSMNTEAFFGQGTRLTVV.

This chain connects TRBV2 to TRBJ2-5; D is unresolved. V was cut by 7 bases and J by 1 base, with 7 bases left in between. The CDR3 is made up of 12 amino acids. Germline CDR1 reads SNHLY; CDR2 reads FYNNEI. CDR3 amino acids: CASMVTQETQYF. As DNA, the CDR3 is TGTGCCAGCATGGTTACCCAAGAGACCCAGTACTTC. Full variable domain (remainder filled in from reference TRBV2 and TRBJ2-5): EPEVTQTPSHQVTQMGQEVILRCVPISNHLYFYWYRQILGQKVEFLVSFYNNEISEKSEIFDDQFSVERPDGSNFTLKIRSTKLEDSAMYFCASMVTQETQYFGPGTRLLVL.

V is TRBV5-4 and J is TRBJ2-7; perhaps TRBD1 as D (7 bases). CDR1 and CDR2 from the germline V gene are SGHNT and YYREEE (reference sequence). Trimming left V 5 bases short and J 6 bases short, with 12 bases between. CDR3 size: 12 residues. CDR3 DNA: TGTGCCAGCAGTTGGGGGGACAGCGAGCAGTACTTC. Its translation is CASSWGDSEQYF.

This clone has a single count. This chain links TRBV21-1 with TRBJ2-6; the D call of TRBD1 is as the table states it, not checked on the DNA. TRBV21-1 is designated a pseudogene. The length of the CDR3 is 16 residues. The DNA of the CDR3 is TGTGCCAGCAGCACCAGGACAGACTCTGGGGCCAACGTCCTGACTTTC. Protein product: CASSTRTDSGANVLTF.

The chain carries TRBV2 and TRBJ2-7; 9 bases are a match to TRBD2. The germline V gene has CDR1 SNHLY and CDR2 FYNNEI. The CDR3 contains 14 residues. The J segment lost 3 bases and the V segment lost 7 bases, leaving 7 bases of the junction unmatched. The CDR3 DNA reads as TGTGCCAGCACGATAGCGGGAGTAATCTACGAGCAGTACTTC. The encoded protein is CASTIAGVIYEQYF.

The J gene is TRBJ2-1, the V gene TRBV2, with 11 bases aligning to TRBD2. CDR1 is SNHLY, CDR2 FYNNEI, per germline. V dropped 5 bases and J dropped 0; count of bases not matched to a gene: 21. There are 22 residues in the CDR3. The chain's CDR3 is CASSPSNLIGTSGLGSYNEQFF. The CDR3 coding sequence is TGTGCCAGCAGTCCCTCCAACCTGATTGGGACTAGCGGTCTGGGCTCCTACAATGAGCAGTTCTTC. The full variable domain, its missing parts supplied by reference TRBV2 and TRBJ2-1, is EPEVTQTPSHQVTQMGQEVILRCVPISNHLYFYWYRQILGQKVEFLVSFYNNEISEKSEIFDDQFSVERPDGSNFTLKIRSTKLEDSAMYFCASSPSNLIGTSGLGSYNEQFFGPGTRLTVL.

In its sample, this clone ranks as large. The chain combines TRBV4-1 with TRBJ2-1; 8 bases agree with TRBD2. This CDR3 is built from 15 residues. Germline-derived CDR1 and CDR2 are MGHRA and YSYEKL. V was pared by 5 bases and J by 2 bases, with 5 bases of the junction left unmatched. The CDR3 here is CASSKSGGPYNEQFF. The DNA for the CDR3 is TGCGCCAGCAGCAAGAGCGGGGGCCCCTACAATGAGCAGTTCTTC.

This clone was seen a handful of times. The chain uses TRBV10-2 and TRBJ1-6; D gene unclear. Trimming took 2 bases from V and 0 from J, leaving 8 bases between them. The CDR3 totals 16 residues. Germline loops: CDR1 WSHSY, CDR2 SAAADI. The CDR3 reads CASSEEEDSYNSPLHF. The CDR3 bases are TGCGCCAGCAGTGAGGAAGAGGACTCCTATAATTCACCCCTCCACTTT.

This clone showed up just once. The J gene is TRBJ2-5, the V gene TRBV7-6, with 7 bases that match TRBD1. V gave up 5 bases and J gave up 4 bases; unmatched junction bases: 7. CDR3 length equals 14 residues. Germline values: CDR1 SGHVS, CDR2 FNYEAQ. The CDR3 nucleotides read TGTGCCAGCAGCCCCCGACAGGGATCAGAGACCCAGTACTTC. Encoded protein: CASSPRQGSETQYF.

This rearrangement joins TRBV4-1 to TRBJ2-7; 9 bases match TRBD2. The CDR3 is made up of 16 amino acids. V shed 1 base, J shed 1 base, and the junction held 5 bases outside the gene matches. Germline assignment: CDR1 MGHRA and CDR2 YSYEKL. The CDR3 DNA follows: TGCGCCAGCAGCCAAGGGCTAGCGGGACGGTCCTACGAGCAGTACTTC. Translation gives CASSQGLAGRSYEQYF.

V gene TRBV5-1 combines with J gene TRBJ2-7; 7 bases map to TRBD1. The CDR3 loop spans 13 amino acids. The junction had 7 bases not matched to a gene; V was cut back by 0 bases and J by 10 bases. Germline loops: CDR1 SGHRS, CDR2 YFSETQ. DNA of the CDR3: TGCGCCAGCAGCTTGGCCGACAGGGCGACTCAGTACTTC. This sequence encodes CASSLADRATQYF.

The genes are TRBV19 and TRBJ1-4; no definite D call. The germline gives CDR1 LNHDA, CDR2 SQIVND (reference sequence). This CDR3 spans 15 amino acids. V gave up 5 bases and J gave up 5 bases, with 15 bases separating them. The DNA of the CDR3 is TGTGCCAGTAGTCCGCCGGGAGGGTGGAATGAAAAACTGTTTTTT. This gives the protein CASSPPGGWNEKLFF.

This clone was observed a few times. The genes are TRBV4-1 and TRBJ2-2; D may match TRBD1 or TRBD2 (5 bases each). This CDR3 spans 12 amino acids. With 3 bases removed from V and 8 bases from J, the gap between germline ends came to 7 bases. Germline V gene lookup returns CDR1 MGHRA and CDR2 YSYEKL. CDR3 sequence: CASSQRGGELFF. CDR3 bases: TGCGCCAGCAGCCAGAGGGGTGGGGAGCTGTTTTTT.

The chain uses TRBV7-8 and TRBJ2-7, with unresolved D. With 5 bases removed from V and 3 bases from J, the gap between germline ends came to 5 bases. This CDR3 is 11 amino acids long. CDR1 is SGHVS, CDR2 FQNEAQ, per germline. The CDR3 coding sequence is TGTGCCAGCAGCCGCTACTACGAGCAGTACTTC. Its translation: CASSRYYEQYF.

The J gene is TRBJ1-6, the V gene TRBV6-1, with 7 bases matching TRBD1. The CDR3 is 16 amino acids. Per the germline V gene, CDR1 is MNHNS and CDR2 is SASEGT. The trim removed 4 bases at V and 2 bases at J, leaving 5 bases unmatched. CDR3 nucleotide sequence: TGTGCCAGCAGTGCCCTGGGACAGCCCTATAATTCACCCCTCCACTTT. Translation gives CASSALGQPYNSPLHF.